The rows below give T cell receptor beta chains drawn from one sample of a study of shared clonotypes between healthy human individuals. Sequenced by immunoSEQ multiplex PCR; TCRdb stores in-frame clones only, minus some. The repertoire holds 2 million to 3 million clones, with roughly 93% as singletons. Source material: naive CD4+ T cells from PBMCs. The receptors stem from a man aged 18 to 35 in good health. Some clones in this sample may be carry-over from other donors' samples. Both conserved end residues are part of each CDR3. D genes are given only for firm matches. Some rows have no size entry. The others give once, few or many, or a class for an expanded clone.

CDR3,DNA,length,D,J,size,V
CASSQEGSTYF,TGTGCCAGCAGCCAAGAAGGTTCAACGTACTTC,11,-,TRBJ2-7,-,TRBV14
CASSFSRALYNEQFF,TGCGCCAGCAGCTTTAGCCGGGCCCTCTACAATGAGCAGTTCTTC,15,-,TRBJ2-1,-,TRBV5-1
CASSKAYQREGLRGTQYF,TGTGCCAGCAGCAAAGCGTATCAGCGGGAGGGCCTGAGGGGGACCCAGTACTTC,18,-,TRBJ2-5,-,TRBV21-1
CATSSGTGGGVKTEAFF,TGTGCCACCAGCAGTGGGACAGGGGGAGGCGTAAAAACTGAAGCTTTCTTT,17,TRBD1,TRBJ1-1,-,TRBV15
CASSPQGPNQPQHF,TGCGCCAGCAGCCCACAGGGGCCTAATCAGCCCCAGCATTTT,14,TRBD1,TRBJ1-5,-,TRBV4-1
CASSMTSGRPLAYNEQFF,TGTGCCAGTAGTATGACTAGCGGGAGGCCCCTCGCCTACAATGAGCAGTTCTTC,18,TRBD2,TRBJ2-1,-,TRBV19
CASSLGDGPEKLFF,TGTGCCAGCAGCTTGGGAGACGGTCCTGAAAAACTGTTTTTT,14,-,TRBJ1-4,-,TRBV5-8
CASSPGQGISYEQYF,TGTGCCAGCAGCCCCGGACAGGGGATCTCCTACGAGCAGTACTTC,15,TRBD1,TRBJ2-7,-,TRBV7-2
CASIATSGSSYEQYF,TGTGCCAGCATCGCGACTAGCGGGAGTTCGTACGAGCAGTACTTC,15,TRBD2,TRBJ2-7,-,TRBV7-8
CASSRGGQLNTEAFF,TGCGCCAGCTCCAGGGGGGGACAGTTAAACACTGAAGCTTTCTTT,15,TRBD1,TRBJ1-1,-,TRBV5-1
CASEAGPGHEQYF,TGTGCCAGCGAAGCAGGGCCCGGCCACGAGCAGTACTTC,13,-,TRBJ2-7,-,TRBV2
CASSYGGTGSLLTQYF,TGTGCCAGCAGTTACGGTGGGACAGGGTCCCTACTGACCCAGTACTTC,16,TRBD1,TRBJ2-5,once,TRBV6-6
CSIIAGITDTQYF,TGCAGCATAATAGCGGGGATCACAGATACGCAGTATTTT,13,TRBD2,TRBJ2-3,-,TRBV29-1
CASSQGGANYGYTF,TGTGCCAGCAGCCAAGGTGGGGCTAACTATGGCTACACCTTC,14,-,TRBJ1-2,-,TRBV4-2
CAWSVQSGPQETQYF,TGTGCCTGGAGTGTACAGTCAGGACCCCAAGAGACCCAGTACTTC,15,-,TRBJ2-5,-,TRBV30
CASSRGQEVSYEQYF,TGTGCCAGCAGCAGGGGACAGGAAGTTTCCTACGAGCAGTACTTC,15,TRBD1,TRBJ2-7,-,TRBV28
CASSFFLNTEAFF,TGTGCCAGCAGCTTTTTTCTGAACACTGAAGCTTTCTTT,13,-,TRBJ1-1,-,TRBV5-6
CASSFVSGYTEAFF,TGTGCCAGCAGTTTCGTCTCGGGATACACTGAAGCTTTCTTT,14,-,TRBJ1-1,-,TRBV28
CASSVDPAGTQYF,TGTGCCAGCAGCGTAGATCCGGCGGGTACGCAGTATTTT,13,-,TRBJ2-3,-,TRBV9